What follows are 8 T cell receptor beta chains derived from one specimen sequenced in a study of T cell responses to AZD1222 COVID-19 vaccine. Here immunoSEQ multiplex PCR was the method, and the copy in TCRdb shows in-frame clones only, minus some. The table has about 94,000 clones, roughly 90% seen once. This specimen consisted of peripheral blood, obtained on day 0 of AZD1222 vaccination. The source of these receptors is an adult in good health.

The V call is TRBV3-1 (or the pseudogene TRBV3-2), the J call TRBJ2-2; D is perhaps TRBD1 (5 bases). Germline CDR1 LGHDT, CDR2 YNNKEL (reference sequence). V was trimmed by 0 bases and J by 8 bases, leaving 13 bases between them. The CDR3 spans 15 residues. The CDR3 DNA follows: TGTGCCAGCAGCCAAGATGACAGACGAGGAGGGGAGCTGTTTTTT. Amino acids: CASSQDDRRGGELFF.

V usage is TRBV6-2 or TRBV6-3 and J usage is TRBJ2-7; 7 bases fit TRBD2. CDR3 size: 12 residues. CDR1 MNHEY and CDR2 SVGEGT come from the germline V gene. With 6 bases clipped from V and 8 bases from J, the junction kept 7 bases outside the gene matches. CDR3 nucleotides: TGTGCCAGCAGCCAGGCGGGGGTCAAGCAGTACTTC. Protein product: CASSQAGVKQYF.

The chain recombines TRBV27 with TRBJ2-7; tentatively, D is TRBD1 (7 bases). Germline values: CDR1 MNHEY, CDR2 SMNVEV (reference sequence). The CDR3 sequence is 13 residues long. V was pared by 5 bases and J by 2 bases, with 10 bases between. The CDR3 reads CASSIRGAYEQYF. CDR3 in DNA: TGTGCCAGCAGTATCAGGGGGGCCTACGAGCAGTACTTC.

The CDR3 is CASSGTKGQPQHF. The DNA of the CDR3 is TGTGCCAGTAGCGGGACTAAGGGTCAGCCCCAGCATTTT. The chain carries TRBV19 and TRBJ1-5, with D tentatively TRBD1 (5 bases). The V gene's germline CDR1 is LNHDA and CDR2 SQIVND (reference sequence). CDR3 length equals 13 residues. The V and J ends lost 6 bases and 6 bases respectively, with 12 bases between them.

This clone has a single count. The chain is built from TRBV7-2 and TRBJ1-1; D unclear. The CDR3 is 12 amino acids. V lost 5 bases to trimming and J lost 8 bases, with 12 bases between them. CDR1 and CDR2 from the germline V gene are SGHTA and FQGNSA. CDR3 nucleotide sequence: TGTGCCAGCAGCCCTCGGCCCCCGGAAGCTTTCTTT. It translates to CASSPRPPEAFF.

The gene calls are TRBV2 and TRBJ1-1, with D possibly being TRBD1 (5 bases). This CDR3 spans 15 amino acids. Per germline, CDR1 SNHLY and CDR2 FYNNEI. Trimming removed 5 bases at V and 0 bases at J, with 13 bases between. CDR3 amino acids: CASSPHQGLNTEAFF. In DNA form, the CDR3 reads TGTGCCAGCAGTCCACATCAGGGCTTGAACACTGAAGCTTTCTTT.

The chain uses TRBV9 and TRBJ2-7, with D tentatively TRBD1 (5 bases). Germline lookup yields CDR1 SGDLS and CDR2 YYNGEE. This CDR3 region has 14 residues. The V gene lost 0 bases and the J gene lost 0 bases, with 7 bases spanning the gap. Here the CDR3 DNA reads TGTGCCAGCAGCGTAGGGGGCCTCTCCTACGAGCAGTACTTC. Translation gives CASSVGGLSYEQYF.

CDR3 sequence (DNA): TGCGCCAGCAGTGCGGGGGGTACCTATGGCTACACCTTC. It yields the protein CASSAGGTYGYTF. This chain connects TRBV10-2 to TRBJ1-2; D may be TRBD1 (5 bases). The CDR3 extends over 13 amino acids. Deletions cut 4 bases from V and 4 bases from J, with 10 bases between. Germline-derived CDR1 and CDR2 are WSHSY and SAAADI.